This T cell receptor beta chain originates from a study of shared clonotypes between healthy human individuals. General observations from the study: Incomplete sequencing of sorted subsets was indicated by rarefaction despite large depth.

Note on this clone: Its antigen is unidentified.

TCRdb keeps only in-frame clones here, not all; method: immunoSEQ multiplex PCR. In the table there are 1.5 million to 2.5 million clones, about 95% of which are singletons. Naive CD8 cells lacked CD45RO and underwent positive selection for CCR7, leaving out terminally differentiated effector memory CD45RA+ cells. The CDR3 covers 15 residues. V lost 5 bases to trimming and J lost 7 bases, with 17 bases between them. Germline V lookup: CDR1 KGHSY, CDR2 FQNENV. The receptor was isolated from a man aged 18 to 30 in good health. The genes are TRBV16 and TRBJ1-4, with a tentative D call TRBD1 (6 bases). Sequencing was performed on naive CD8+ T cells sorted from blood. CDR3 sequence: CASSGSGAPVEKLFF. CDR3 nucleotide sequence: TGTGCCAGCAGCGGATCGGGGGCTCCTGTTGAAAAACTGTTTTTT. Full variable domain (outside the CDR3, taken from reference TRBV16 and TRBJ1-4): GEEVAQTPKHLVRGEGQKAKLYCAPIKGHSYVFWYQQVLKNEFKFLISFQNENVFDETGMPKERFSAKCLPNSPCSLEIQATKLEDSAVYFCASSGSGAPVEKLFFGSGTQLSVL.